This entry lists 11 T cell receptor beta chains sequenced from one sample in a study of blood T cell repertoires in COVID-19. Only in-frame clones appear in the TCRdb table, and some are missing; sequencing was by immunoSEQ multiplex PCR. The table records approximately 260,000 clones, about 87% of them present only once. The sequenced sample was PBMCs or T cells enriched from blood (not recorded which). These receptors all stem from a middle-aged woman with acute COVID-19.

This sequence joins TRBV6-1 and TRBJ1-4, with TRBD1 identical over 7 bases. The V and J ends lost 2 bases and 6 bases, in that order; junction bases with no gene match: 6. The CDR3 loop spans 15 amino acids. Germline V gene lookup returns CDR1 MNHNS and CDR2 SASEGT. The DNA for the CDR3 is TGTGCCAGCAGTGAACAGACAGGGTGGGATGAAAAACTGTTTTTT. It codes for CASSEQTGWDEKLFF.

The rearrangement links TRBV4-1 to TRBJ1-1; 11 positions agree with TRBD1. Looked up from germline, CDR1 is MGHRA and CDR2 is YSYEKL. J gave up 0 bases and V 2 bases, and 5 bases lay outside the gene matches. The CDR3 loop spans 17 amino acids. The CDR3 loop reads CASSQRTGGVLNTEAFF. The CDR3 DNA reads TGCGCCAGCAGCCAACGGACAGGGGGCGTTTTGAACACTGAAGCTTTCTTT.

About this clone: One end of the junction does not line up with germline, which may come from a read error. Other DNA sequences in the sample encode the same CDR3. V gene TRBV5-1 combines with J gene TRBJ2-3; 15 positions match TRBD2. The V gene's germline CDR1 is SGHRS and CDR2 YFSETQ. This CDR3 has 16 residues. CDR3 loop: CASSLGLAGGLDTQYF. CDR3 coding DNA: TGCGCCAGCAGTTTGGGACTAGCGGGAGGTTTAGATACGCAGTATTTT.

The rearrangement joins TRBV11-2 to TRBJ1-2; D possibly corresponds to TRBD1 (5 bases). Trimming shortened V by 1 base and J by 8 bases, and 17 bases separated the two germline ends. Germline V gene lookup returns CDR1 SGHAT and CDR2 FQNNGV. The CDR3 covers 15 residues. The CDR3 DNA is TGTGCCAGCAGCTTAGCGGGGGGTGTTGGGCAGGGCTACACCTTC. It is translated as CASSLAGGVGQGYTF.

J is TRBJ1-1 and V is TRBV29-1; D is possibly TRBD1 (5 bases). The CDR3 covers 13 residues. Germline V gene data show CDR1 as SQVTM and CDR2 as ANQGSEA. CDR3 region: CTGAGQGLTEAFF. CDR3 sequence (DNA): TGCACCGGGGCGGGGCAGGGTCTTACTGAAGCTTTCTTT.

This rearrangement joins TRBV19 to TRBJ2-1; 8 nucleotides line up with TRBD1. With 5 bases clipped from V and 6 bases from J, the junction kept 3 bases outside the gene matches. This CDR3 region has 13 residues. CDR1 is LNHDA, CDR2 SQIVND, per germline (reference sequence). As DNA, the CDR3 is TGTGCCAGTAGTGAACAGGGGGGCAATGAGCAGTTCTTC. It is translated as CASSEQGGNEQFF.

This chain joins TRBV12-3 or TRBV12-4 and TRBJ2-7, with D possibly being TRBD2 (6 bases). The V and J ends lost 7 bases and 9 bases respectively, with 16 bases between them. The CDR3 contains 12 residues. DNA of the CDR3: TGTGCCAGCATGGGGGGAGAAGTAGTGCAGTACTTC. This codes for CASMGGEVVQYF.

V is TRBV11-3 and J is TRBJ1-4; 7 bases agree with TRBD1. The CDR3 spans 15 residues. The ends lost 2 bases at V and 4 bases at J; junction bases unmatched: 4. CDR1 and CDR2 from the germline V gene are SGHNT and YENEEA. The CDR3 DNA reads as TGTGCCAGCAGCTTAAGGGGACAGAATAATGAAAAACTGTTTTTT. It specifies CASSLRGQNNEKLFF.

The CDR3 here is CASSRTGGTGELFF. CDR3 nucleotides: TGTGCCAGCAGCCGGACAGGGGGCACCGGGGAGCTGTTTTTT. The chain couples TRBV6-4 to TRBJ2-2; 10 bases fit TRBD1. V lost 6 bases and J lost 4; bases outside the gene matches: 2. The germline gives CDR1 MRHNA, CDR2 SNTAGT. CDR3 length: 14 residues.

This sequence joins TRBV6-5 and TRBJ2-1; 10 nucleotides line up with TRBD2. Germline V gives CDR1 MNHEY, CDR2 SVGAGI. The CDR3 sequence is 16 residues long. Unmatched junction bases numbered 9, after V lost 2 bases and J lost 8 bases. The CDR3 loop is CASSYQGAGGPHEQFF. The DNA of the CDR3 is TGTGCCAGCAGTTACCAAGGAGCGGGAGGGCCCCATGAGCAGTTCTTC.

The chain has TRBV27 and TRBJ1-4; D is unresolved. The V gene's germline CDR1 is MNHEY and CDR2 SMNVEV (reference sequence). Trimming took off 2 bases at V and 0 bases at J, with 10 bases between the two ends. The CDR3 spans 16 residues. The CDR3 nucleotides are TGTGCCAGCAGTTTAAGGCCGGGAACAACTAATGAAAAACTGTTTTTT. Translated, it gives CASSLRPGTTNEKLFF.